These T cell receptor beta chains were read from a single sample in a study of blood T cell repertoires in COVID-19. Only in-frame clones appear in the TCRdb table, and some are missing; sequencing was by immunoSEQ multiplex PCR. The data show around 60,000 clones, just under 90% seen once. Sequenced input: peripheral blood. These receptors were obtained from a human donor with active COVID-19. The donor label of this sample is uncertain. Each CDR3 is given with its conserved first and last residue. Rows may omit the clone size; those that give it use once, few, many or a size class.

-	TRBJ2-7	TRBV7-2	CASSLSISSDEQYF
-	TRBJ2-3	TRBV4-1	CASSQAGTSGRGDTQYF
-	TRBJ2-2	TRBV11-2	CASSFLAGGTGELFF
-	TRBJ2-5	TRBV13	CASSPTSGGVQETQYF
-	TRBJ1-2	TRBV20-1	CSASRGGYTF
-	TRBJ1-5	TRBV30	CAWSVLGNSNQPQHF
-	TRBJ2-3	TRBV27	CASSFREGADTQYF
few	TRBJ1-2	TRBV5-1	CASSSGLVRQGSYGYTF
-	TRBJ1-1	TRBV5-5	CASSPKTEAFF
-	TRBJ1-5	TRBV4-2	CASSQEVATVQPQHF
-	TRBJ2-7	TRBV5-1	CASSTDRAYEQYF
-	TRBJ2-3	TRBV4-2	CASSQGPQEADTQYF
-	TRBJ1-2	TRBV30	CAWSVGGAYGYTF
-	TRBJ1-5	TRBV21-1	CASSIGGVDQPQHF
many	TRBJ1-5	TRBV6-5	CASSYGQGGQPQHF
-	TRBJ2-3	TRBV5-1	CASSYLGDTDTQYF
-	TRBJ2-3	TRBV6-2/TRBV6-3	CASSSTGSGTDTQYF
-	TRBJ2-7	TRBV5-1	CASSLTGPNYEQYF
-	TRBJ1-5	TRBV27	CASSLLTGDSNQPQHF
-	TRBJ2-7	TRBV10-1	CASSECRSRSHHYEQYF
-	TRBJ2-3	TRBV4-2	CASSLTLATDTQYF
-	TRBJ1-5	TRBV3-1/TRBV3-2	CASSQDPPGQVRAQHF
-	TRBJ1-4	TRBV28	CASSSDEKLFF
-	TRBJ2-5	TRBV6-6	CASQRGVQETQYF
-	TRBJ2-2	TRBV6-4	CASSSDRANTGELFF
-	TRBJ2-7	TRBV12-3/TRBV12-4	CASSLHSSYEQYF
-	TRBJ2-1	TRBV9	CASSPRSGRLFNEQFF
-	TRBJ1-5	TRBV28	CASSLIGGAPGNQPQHF
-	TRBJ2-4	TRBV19	CASEATLAKNIQYF
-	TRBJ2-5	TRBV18	CASSPSRDQETQYF